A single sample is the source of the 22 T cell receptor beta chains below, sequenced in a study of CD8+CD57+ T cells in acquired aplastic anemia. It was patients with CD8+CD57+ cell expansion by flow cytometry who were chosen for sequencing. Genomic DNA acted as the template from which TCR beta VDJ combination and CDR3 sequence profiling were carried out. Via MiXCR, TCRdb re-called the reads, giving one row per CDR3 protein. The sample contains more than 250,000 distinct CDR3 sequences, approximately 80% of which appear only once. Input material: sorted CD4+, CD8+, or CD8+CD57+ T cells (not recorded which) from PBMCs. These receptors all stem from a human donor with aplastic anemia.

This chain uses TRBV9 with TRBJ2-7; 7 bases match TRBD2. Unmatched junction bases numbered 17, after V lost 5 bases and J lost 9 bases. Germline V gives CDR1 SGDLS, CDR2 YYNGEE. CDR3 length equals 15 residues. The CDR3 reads CASSEEGGGNYPQYF. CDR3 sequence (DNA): TGTGCCAGCAGTGAAGAGGGCGGGGGAAATTACCCGCAGTACTTC.

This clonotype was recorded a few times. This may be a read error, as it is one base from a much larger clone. The CDR3 reads CASSMERDQETQYF. The CDR3 nucleotides are TGTGCCAGCAGCATGGAGAGGGACCAAGAGACCCAGTACTTC. The J gene is TRBJ2-5, the V gene TRBV5-6, with D maybe TRBD2 (5 bases). The CDR3 totals 14 residues. The germline gives CDR1 SGHDT, CDR2 YYEEEE. V gave up 4 bases and J gave up 0 bases, with 10 bases separating them.

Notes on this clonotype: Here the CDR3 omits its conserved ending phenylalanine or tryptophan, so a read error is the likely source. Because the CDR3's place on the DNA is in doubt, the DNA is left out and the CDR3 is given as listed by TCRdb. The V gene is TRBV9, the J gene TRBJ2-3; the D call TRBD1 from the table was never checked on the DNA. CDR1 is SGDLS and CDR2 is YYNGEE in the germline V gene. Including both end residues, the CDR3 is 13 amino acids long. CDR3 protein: CASGDGGTVTHFG.

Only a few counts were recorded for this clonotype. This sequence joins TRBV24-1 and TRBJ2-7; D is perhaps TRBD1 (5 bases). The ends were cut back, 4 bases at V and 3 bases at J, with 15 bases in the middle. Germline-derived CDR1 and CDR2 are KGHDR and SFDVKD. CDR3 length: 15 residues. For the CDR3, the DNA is TGTGCCACCAGTGACAAGAAAACAGGTAACTACGAGCAGTACTTC. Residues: CATSDKKTGNYEQYF.

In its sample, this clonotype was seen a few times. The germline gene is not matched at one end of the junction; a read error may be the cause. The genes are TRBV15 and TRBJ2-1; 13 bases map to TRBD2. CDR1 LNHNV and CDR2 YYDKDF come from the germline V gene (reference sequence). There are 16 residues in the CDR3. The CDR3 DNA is TGTGCCGCCAGCAGAGATAGACAGGGACTAGCGGGAAGTCTGTCCTTC. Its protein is CAASRDRQGLAGSLSF.

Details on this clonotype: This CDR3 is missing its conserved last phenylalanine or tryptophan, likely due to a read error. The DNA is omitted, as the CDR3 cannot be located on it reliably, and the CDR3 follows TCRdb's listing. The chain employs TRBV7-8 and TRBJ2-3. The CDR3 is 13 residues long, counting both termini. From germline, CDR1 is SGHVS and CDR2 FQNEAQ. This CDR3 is CASGYGGTPAKYY.

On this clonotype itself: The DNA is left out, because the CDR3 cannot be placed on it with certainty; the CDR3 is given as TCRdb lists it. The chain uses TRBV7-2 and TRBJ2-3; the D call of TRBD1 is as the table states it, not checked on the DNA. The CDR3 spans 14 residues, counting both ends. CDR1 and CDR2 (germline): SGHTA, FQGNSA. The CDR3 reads CASSWGGGSVTGYF.

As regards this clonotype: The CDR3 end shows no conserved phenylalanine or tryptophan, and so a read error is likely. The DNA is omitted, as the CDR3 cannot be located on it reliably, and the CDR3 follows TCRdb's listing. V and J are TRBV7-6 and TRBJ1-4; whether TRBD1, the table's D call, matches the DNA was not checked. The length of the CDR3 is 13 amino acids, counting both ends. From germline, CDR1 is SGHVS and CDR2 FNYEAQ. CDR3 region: CASSLTHGTKETY.

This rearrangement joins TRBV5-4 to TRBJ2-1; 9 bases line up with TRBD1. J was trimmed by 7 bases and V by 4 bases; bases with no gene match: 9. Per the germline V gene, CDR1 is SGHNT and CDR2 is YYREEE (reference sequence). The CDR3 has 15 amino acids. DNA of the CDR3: TGTGCCAGCAGCACCGATAGACAGGGGGGGAATGAGCAGTTCTTC. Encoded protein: CASSTDRQGGNEQFF.

The CDR3 nucleotides read TGTGCCAGCACTTCCCTCGACAGGCCTCTTCGGGGCTACACCTTC. Protein sequence: CASTSLDRPLRGYTF. The rearrangement joins TRBV2 to TRBJ1-2; the D gene is possibly TRBD1 (6 bases). The CDR3 length is 15 residues. Per the germline V gene, CDR1 is SNHLY and CDR2 is FYNNEI. The V end was cut by 7 bases, the J end by 8 bases, with 23 bases between.

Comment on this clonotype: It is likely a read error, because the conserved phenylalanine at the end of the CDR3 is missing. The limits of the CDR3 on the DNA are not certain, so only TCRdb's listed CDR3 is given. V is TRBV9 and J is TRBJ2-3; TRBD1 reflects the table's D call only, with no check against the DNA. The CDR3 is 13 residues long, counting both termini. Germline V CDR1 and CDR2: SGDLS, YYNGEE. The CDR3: CASGDAGKNQYFV.

In nucleotides, the CDR3 is TGTGCCAGCAGCTACCGGGCAGGGGCAGCTACGCAGTATTACGAGCAGTACGTC. Encoded protein: CASSYRAGAATQYYEQYV. The rearrangement uses TRBV7-8 and TRBJ2-7; D possibly corresponds to TRBD1 (6 bases). CDR1 is SGHVS, CDR2 FQNEAQ, per germline. V lost 4 bases and J lost 4, with 26 bases in between. The CDR3 is made up of 18 amino acids.

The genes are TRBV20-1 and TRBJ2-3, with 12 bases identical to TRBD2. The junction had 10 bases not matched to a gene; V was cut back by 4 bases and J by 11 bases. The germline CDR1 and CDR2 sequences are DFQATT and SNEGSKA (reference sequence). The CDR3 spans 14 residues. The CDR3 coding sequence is TGCAGTGCTAACGGACTAGCGGGGTACAATGAGCAGTATTTT. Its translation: CSANGLAGYNEQYF.

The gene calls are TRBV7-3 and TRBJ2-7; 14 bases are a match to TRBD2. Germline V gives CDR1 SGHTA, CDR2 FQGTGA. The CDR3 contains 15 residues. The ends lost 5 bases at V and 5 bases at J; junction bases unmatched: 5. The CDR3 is CASSATGLAGDEQYF. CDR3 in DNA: TGTGCCAGCAGCGCTACGGGACTAGCGGGAGACGAGCAGTACTTC.

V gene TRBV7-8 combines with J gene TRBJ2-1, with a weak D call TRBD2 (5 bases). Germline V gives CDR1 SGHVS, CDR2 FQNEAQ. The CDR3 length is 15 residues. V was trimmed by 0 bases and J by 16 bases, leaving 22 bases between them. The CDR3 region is CASSLAGGPDHQYFF. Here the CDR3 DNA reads TGTGCCAGCAGCTTAGCTGGAGGCCCCGACCATCAGTATTTCTTC.

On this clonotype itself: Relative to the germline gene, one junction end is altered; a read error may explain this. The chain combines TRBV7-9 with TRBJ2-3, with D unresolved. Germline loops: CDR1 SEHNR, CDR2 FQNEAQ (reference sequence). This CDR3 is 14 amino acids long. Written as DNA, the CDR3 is TGTGCCAGCAGCTCCTCAGATGCGCAGTATTTTCACTCATTT. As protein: CASSSSDAQYFHSF. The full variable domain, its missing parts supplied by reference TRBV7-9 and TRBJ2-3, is DTGVSQNPRHKITKRGQNVTFRCDPISEHNRLYWYRQTLGQGPEFLTYFQNEAQLEKSRLLSDRFSAERPKGSFSTLEIQRTEQGDSAMYLCASSSSDAQYFHSFGPGTRLTVL.

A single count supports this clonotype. CDR3 sequence (DNA): TGTGCCAGCAGGTCGCCGGGCGGCAATTCACCCCTCCACTTT. As protein: CASRSPGGNSPLHF. The chain couples TRBV25-1 to TRBJ1-6; no firm D call. In germline, CDR1 is MGHDK, CDR2 SYGVNS. V lost 6 bases and J lost 7, with 13 bases in between. This CDR3 is 14 amino acids long. Looking up the rest from reference TRBV25-1 and TRBJ1-6 gives the full variable domain: EADIYQTPRYLVIGTGKKITLECSQTMGHDKMYWYQQDPGMELHLIHYSYGVNSTEKGDLSSESTVSRIRTEHFPLTLESARPSHTSQYLCASRSPGGNSPLHFGNGTRLTVT.

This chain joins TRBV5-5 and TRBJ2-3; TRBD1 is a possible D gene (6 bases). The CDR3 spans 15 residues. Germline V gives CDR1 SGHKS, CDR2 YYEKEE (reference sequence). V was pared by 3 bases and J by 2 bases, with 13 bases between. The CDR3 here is CASSSCGGFTDTQYF. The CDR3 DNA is TGTGCCAGCAGCTCTTGTGGGGGCTTCACAGATACGCAGTATTTT.

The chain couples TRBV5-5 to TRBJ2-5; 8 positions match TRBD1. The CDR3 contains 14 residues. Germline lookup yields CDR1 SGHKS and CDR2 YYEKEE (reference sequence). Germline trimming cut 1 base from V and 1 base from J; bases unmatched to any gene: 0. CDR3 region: CASSLTGGQETQYF. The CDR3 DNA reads TGTGCCAGCAGCTTGACAGGGGGCCAAGAGACCCAGTACTTC.

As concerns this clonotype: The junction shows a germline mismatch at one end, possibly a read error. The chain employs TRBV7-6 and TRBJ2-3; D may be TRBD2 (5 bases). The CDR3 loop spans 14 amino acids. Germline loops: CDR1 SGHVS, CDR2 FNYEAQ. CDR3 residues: CASSLDFEGSFYEF. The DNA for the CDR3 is TGTGCCAGCAGCTTAGATTTTGAGGGCAGTTTTTACGAGTTT.

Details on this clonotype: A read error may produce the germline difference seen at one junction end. The CDR3 DNA is TGTGCCTGCGGGGTAGCGGCGTGCCCAGAGACCCAGTACTTT. Translation gives CACGVAACPETQYF. The rearrangement links TRBV7-9 to TRBJ2-3, with D possibly being TRBD2 (6 bases). CDR3 length equals 14 residues. Germline-derived CDR1 and CDR2 are SEHNR and FQNEAQ (reference sequence).

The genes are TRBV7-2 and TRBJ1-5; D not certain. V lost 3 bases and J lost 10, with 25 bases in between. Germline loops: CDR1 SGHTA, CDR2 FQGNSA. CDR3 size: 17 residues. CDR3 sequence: CASSLGPTTSQETPQHF. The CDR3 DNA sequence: TGTGCCAGCAGCTTGGGCCCAACAACTAGTCAAGAGACCCCCCAGCATTTT.